This entry is about one T cell receptor (beta chain). TCRdb's table, derived via immunoSEQ multiplex PCR, lists solely in-frame clones and lacks some. Of 84,000 or so clones listed, roughly 97% are singletons. The CDR3 contains 14 residues. Germline CDR1 and CDR2: MNHEY and SVGAGI. V lost 5 bases and J lost 1; bases outside the gene matches: 4. The source of the sample is a study of technical replicates of blood from a few donors. The TCR was taken from a human donor in good health. Sequencing was carried out using T cells isolated from PBMCs. The chain carries TRBV6-5 and TRBJ1-2, with 7 bases aligning to TRBD1. As DNA, the CDR3 is TGTGCCAGCAGTCGTAGGGGGCTTAACTATGGCTACACCTTC. It yields the protein CASSRRGLNYGYTF.